Given below is one T cell receptor beta chain in context. These data belong to a study of cytomegalovirus exposure and HLA in healthy donors. 60 Vbeta and 13 Jbeta primers were used in PCR. Some clones are missing from TCRdb's copy, which holds only in-frame ones; the method was immunoSEQ multiplex PCR. The sample has some 200,000 clones; approximately 79% are singletons. Losses at the gene ends were 3 bases for V and 1 base for J; bases not matched to a gene: 4. This CDR3 is 15 amino acids long. CDR1 and CDR2 from the germline V gene are MNHEY and SMNVEV (reference sequence). This TCR came from a man aged 35 to 55 in good health and CMV-seropositive. This chain links TRBV27 with TRBJ2-7, with 9 nucleotides matching TRBD1. The sequencing sample was made of PBMCs. The CDR3 reads CASSLGTGSSYEQYF. The CDR3 bases are TGTGCCAGCAGTTTGGGGACAGGGAGTTCCTACGAGCAGTACTTC.